This T cell receptor beta chain was obtained from a study of CD8+ T cells in alopecia areata. Study results and caveats: Whereas mice showed it more clearly, TCR sharing across patients was murkier, possibly because of HLA. Expanded CD8+ clones among the top 100, as well as scalp clonality, were significantly decreased by tofacitinib.

This clone was seen a handful of times. Its antigen is unidentified. In the same sample, other DNA sequences code for this CDR3. Extracted RNA was reverse transcribed, and the resulting cDNA served as sequencing template. Assay: immunoSEQ multiplex PCR; the TCRdb copy retains only in-frame clones and omits some. This repertoire shows over 150,000 clones, roughly 50% found once; its top ten account for roughly a tenth. Treatment here: oral pan-JAK inhibitor, 5-10 mg twice daily. This receptor was taken from a human donor with alopecia areata. The source was CD8+ T cells sorted from blood, collected at week 24, from a patient treated with tofacitinib.

The CDR3 DNA is TGTGCCTGGAGTTTGGGGGGCACTGAAGCTTTCTTT. Translated: CAWSLGGTEAFF. V usage is TRBV30 and J usage is TRBJ1-1; D might be TRBD1 (5 bases). Trimming cost V 2 bases and J 4 bases, with 8 bases left between them. This CDR3 has 12 residues. Per germline, CDR1 GTSNPN and CDR2 SVGIG (reference sequence).